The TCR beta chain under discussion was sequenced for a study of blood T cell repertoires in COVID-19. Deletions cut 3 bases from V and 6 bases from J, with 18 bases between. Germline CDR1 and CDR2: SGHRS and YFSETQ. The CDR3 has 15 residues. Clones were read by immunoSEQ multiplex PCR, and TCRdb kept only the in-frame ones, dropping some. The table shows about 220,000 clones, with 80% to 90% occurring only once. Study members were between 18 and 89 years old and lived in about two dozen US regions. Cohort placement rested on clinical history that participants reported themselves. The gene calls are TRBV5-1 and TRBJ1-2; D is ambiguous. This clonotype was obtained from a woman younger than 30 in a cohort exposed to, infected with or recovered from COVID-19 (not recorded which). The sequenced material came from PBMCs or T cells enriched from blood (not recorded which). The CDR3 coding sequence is TGCGCCAGCAGCTCCCCTTATGAGGAAGTGGATGGCTACACCTTC. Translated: CASSSPYEEVDGYTF.